A selection of T cell receptor beta chains follows, all from one sample in a study of blood T cell repertoires in COVID-19. Profiled with immunoSEQ multiplex PCR; TCRdb holds only in-frame clones, not every one. The sample yields some 100,000 clones, about nine tenths seen once. The specimen was peripheral blood. These receptors came from a man aged 65 to 85 with acute or convalescent COVID-19. The CDR3 runs from the conserved cysteine through the conserved F or W. Fields, in order: D gene, J gene, V gene, clone size, CDR3 DNA, CDR3 protein. D genes are given only for firm matches. Some rows have no size entry. The others give once, few or many, or a class for an expanded clone.

>TRBD2|TRBJ2-3|TRBV6-2/TRBV6-3|-
TGTGCCAGCAGCCGCCAACCGGGACTAGCGGGGCTCACAGATACGCAGTATTTT
CASSRQPGLAGLTDTQYF
>-|TRBJ2-6|TRBV5-3|few
TGTGCCAGAAGCCGCCGAGATTCCTCTGGGGCCAACGTCCTGACTTTC
CARSRRDSSGANVLTF
>TRBD1|TRBJ1-1|TRBV18|-
TGTGCCAGCTCCCCAGGACAGGGTAGCTCTGAAGCTTTCTTT
CASSPGQGSSEAFF
>-|TRBJ1-1|TRBV6-6|once
TGTGCCAGCAGCTTCTTGGGGGGTGAAGCTTTCTTT
CASSFLGGEAFF
>TRBD1|TRBJ2-7|TRBV30|many
TGTGCCTGCCGACAGGGGAACGAGCAGTACTTC
CACRQGNEQYF
>TRBD1|TRBJ1-4|TRBV14|-
TGTGCCAGCAGCCAAGACAGGGGGTATGCAACTAATGAAAAACTGTTTTTT
CASSQDRGYATNEKLFF
>TRBD1|TRBJ1-3|TRBV7-9|medium-sized
TGTGCCAGCAGCCCTTGGACAGGGGCGGAGGGAAACACCATATATTTT
CASSPWTGAEGNTIYF
>-|TRBJ1-1|TRBV19|-
TGTGCCAGTAGTATTTCTGAGGGAAAGACTGAAGCTTTCTTT
CASSISEGKTEAFF
>-|TRBJ2-7|TRBV21-1|-
TGTGCCAGCAGCAAATCCAGGACTAGCTCGGTTTCTAATTTTTCCTACGAGCAGTACTTC
CASSKSRTSSVSNFSYEQYF
>-|TRBJ1-6|TRBV19|-
TGTGCCAGTAGTATGGGCAGTTTACCCCTCCACTTT
CASSMGSLPLHF
>TRBD2|TRBJ2-2|TRBV3-1/TRBV3-2|few
TGTGCCAGCAGCACTATACCGGGACTAGCTACCGGGGAGCTGTTTTTT
CASSTIPGLATGELFF
>TRBD1|TRBJ1-1|TRBV5-4|-
TGTGCCAGCAGCATTGGACAGGGGAACACTGAAGCTTTCTTT
CASSIGQGNTEAFF
>TRBD1|TRBJ2-7|TRBV5-1|-
TGCGCCAGCAGCACGGGACAGTTTACCTACGAGCAGTACTTC
CASSTGQFTYEQYF
>TRBD2|TRBJ2-7|TRBV12-5|few
TGTGCTAGTGGTTCCAATAGCGGGAGGAGGATCTACGAGCAGTACTTC
CASGSNSGRRIYEQYF
>TRBD1|TRBJ1-5|TRBV5-8|-
TGTGCCAATACTAACAGGGGAAATCAGCCCCAGCATTTT
CANTNRGNQPQHF
>-|TRBJ1-6|TRBV5-6|-
TGTGCCAGCAGCTTGGCCGGGGGGTATTCACCCCTCCACTTT
CASSLAGGYSPLHF
>TRBD1|TRBJ2-7|TRBV7-9|-
TGTGCCAGCAGCTCGCAGGGGGCCTCCTACGAGCAGTACTTC
CASSSQGASYEQYF
>-|TRBJ1-1|TRBV11-2|-
TGTGCCAGCAGCTCCAGACTTATCTCAGGGTCCATGAACACTGAAGCTTTCTTT
CASSSRLISGSMNTEAFF
>-|TRBJ1-1|TRBV15|-
TGTGCCACCAGCAGAGATCTCGGAGCTGAAGCTTTCTTT
CATSRDLGAEAFF
>-|TRBJ2-3|TRBV5-1|-
TGCGCCAGCAGCATTAGCGGCAAGACAGATACGCAGTATTTT
CASSISGKTDTQYF
>TRBD1|TRBJ1-6|TRBV6-5|once
TGTGCCAGCACTACGGGAGGGACAGCGAATTCACCCCTCCACTTT
CASTTGGTANSPLHF
>-|TRBJ1-1|TRBV6-5|-
TGTGCCACGGCCCTGACAGGGAACACTGAAGCTTTCTTT
CATALTGNTEAFF
>-|TRBJ1-5|TRBV19|-
TGTGCCAGTAGGAGAGTGGCGGGACAGCCCCAGCATTTT
CASRRVAGQPQHF
>-|TRBJ1-4|TRBV5-1|once
TGCGCCAGCAGGGTAGGGGTGAGTGAAAAACTGTTTTTT
CASRVGVSEKLFF
>TRBD1|TRBJ1-1|TRBV7-8|-
TGTGCCAGCAGCTACCCAATGGGGCAGGGGGCGACTGAAGCTTTCTTT
CASSYPMGQGATEAFF
>-|TRBJ1-2|TRBV7-9|-
TGTGCCAGCAGACCCGTCCAGAGCTACACCTTC
CASRPVQSYTF
>-|TRBJ2-7|TRBV6-2/TRBV6-3|-
TGTGCCAGCATCCCCGGGGGGACAGGCCCCTACGAGCAGTACTTC
CASIPGGTGPYEQYF
>-|TRBJ2-1|TRBV29-1|-
TGCAGCGCGGGACTCCTTTCCTACAATGAGCAGTTCTTC
CSAGLLSYNEQFF
>TRBD2|TRBJ2-7|TRBV6-2/TRBV6-3|-
TGTGCCAGCAGTTACCTGACTAGCGGGAGGGCTCTCTCCTACGAGCAGTACTTC
CASSYLTSGRALSYEQYF
>TRBD2|TRBJ2-3|TRBV15|-
TGTGCCACCAGCACGCGGACTAGCTTGACAGATACGCAGTATTTT
CATSTRTSLTDTQYF
>-|TRBJ2-3|TRBV20-1|-
TGCAGTGCTAGTGCCGGACGGGGGGCGACCGCAGATACGCAGTATTTT
CSASAGRGATADTQYF
>-|TRBJ2-3|TRBV13|-
TGTGCCAGCAGCTTCGGCGGCCCAGATACGCAGTATTTT
CASSFGGPDTQYF
>-|TRBJ1-4|TRBV5-1|-
TGCGCCAGCAGCTCCTCGGGGTACCGTGCCGAAAAACTGTTTTTT
CASSSSGYRAEKLFF
>-|TRBJ2-7|TRBV28|few
TGTGCCAGCAGGACTGTAAGAGGGTCCTACGAGCAGTACTTC
CASRTVRGSYEQYF
>-|TRBJ1-1|TRBV9|once
TGTGCCAGCGGGAGGGGAGTGGTGAACACTGAAGCTTTCTTT
CASGRGVVNTEAFF
>-|TRBJ1-3|TRBV18|-
TGTGCCAGCTCACCACCCTCCCCACAGGTCAACACCATATATTTT
CASSPPSPQVNTIYF
>TRBD2|TRBJ2-2|TRBV20-1|-
TGCAGTGCTAGTGTCCAACTAGCGGGTACCGGGGAGCTGTTTTTT
CSASVQLAGTGELFF
>-|TRBJ2-6|TRBV19|-
TGTGCCAGTGAGATCTCTGGGGCCAACGTCCTGACTTTC
CASEISGANVLTF
>TRBD2|TRBJ2-3|TRBV14|once
TGTGCCAGCAGCCAAGATTATAGCGGGAGGGCCCAGGAAGATACGCAGTATTTT
CASSQDYSGRAQEDTQYF
>TRBD2|TRBJ2-7|TRBV13|-
TGTGCCAGCAGCTCAAAAATCACCGGGACTAGCGTTTACGAGCAGTACTTC
CASSSKITGTSVYEQYF
>TRBD1|TRBJ1-5|TRBV19|-
TGTGCCAGTTTCGACAGGGGAAGCAATCAGCCCCAGCATTTT
CASFDRGSNQPQHF
>-|TRBJ1-2|TRBV29-1|-
TGCAGCGTCCCTTGGGGGCGAGACTATGGCTACACCTTC
CSVPWGRDYGYTF